This T cell receptor (beta chain) stems from a study of tumor T cells in aggressive B-cell lymphoma. Germline V gives CDR1 LNHDA, CDR2 SQIVND (reference sequence). CDR3 length: 13 residues. Trimming cost V 5 bases and J 7 bases, with 11 bases left between them. Assay used: immunoSEQ multiplex PCR; TCRdb lists only in-frame clones, some missing. Among about 2,500 clones listed, about 90% were seen once. This chain joins TRBV19 and TRBJ1-4, with D maybe TRBD1 (5 bases). Input material: tumor tissue. The receptor was isolated from an adult with diffuse large B cell lymphoma. In nucleotides, the CDR3 is TGTGCCAGTAGTGCAGCGGGGGGTGAAAAACTGTTTTTT. Residues: CASSAAGGEKLFF.